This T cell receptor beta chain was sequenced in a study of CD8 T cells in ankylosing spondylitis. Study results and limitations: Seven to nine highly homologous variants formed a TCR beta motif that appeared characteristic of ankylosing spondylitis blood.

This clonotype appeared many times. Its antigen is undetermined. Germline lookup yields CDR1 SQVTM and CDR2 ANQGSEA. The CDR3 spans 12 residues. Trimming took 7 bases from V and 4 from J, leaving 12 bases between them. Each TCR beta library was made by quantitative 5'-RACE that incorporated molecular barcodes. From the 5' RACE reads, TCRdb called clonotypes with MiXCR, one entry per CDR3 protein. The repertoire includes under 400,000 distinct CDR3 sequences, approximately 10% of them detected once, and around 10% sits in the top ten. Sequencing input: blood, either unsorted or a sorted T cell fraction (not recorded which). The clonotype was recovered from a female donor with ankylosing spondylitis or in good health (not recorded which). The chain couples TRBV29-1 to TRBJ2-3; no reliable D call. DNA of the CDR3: TGCAGCGCAAACTTAGCAGCAGATACGCAGTATTTT. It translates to CSANLAADTQYF.